The T cell receptor beta chain described here comes from a study of radiotherapy plus CTLA-4 blockade in lung cancer. Study findings and constraints: Among blood TCR repertoires after radiotherapy plus ipilimumab, tumor-derived clones expanded.

With ipilimumab providing CTLA-4 blockade, focal radiation was administered to patients who had chemo-refractory metastatic non-small-cell lung cancer. Regarding this clone: The antigen remains unidentified.

TCRdb keeps only in-frame clones here, not all; method: immunoSEQ multiplex PCR. Of about 88,000 clones listed, about three quarters were seen once; the top ten hold over 12%. V gave up 6 bases and J gave up 4 bases, with 10 bases separating them. This CDR3 has 11 residues. Germline lookup yields CDR1 DFQATT and CDR2 SNEGSKA (reference sequence). The input for sequencing was peripheral blood, taken from a patient treated with radiotherapy plus ipilimumab. The chain recombines TRBV20-1 with TRBJ2-7; D gene unclear. The TCR comes from a human donor with non-small cell lung cancer that progressed on radiotherapy plus ipilimumab. For the CDR3, the DNA is TGCAGTGCGCAACGCAAGTACGAGCAGTACTTC. It encodes CSAQRKYEQYF.